This T cell receptor (beta chain) was captured by sequencing in a study of CD8 T cells in Susac syndrome (dated 2019 in TCRdb). General notes on the study: The study used repertoire sequencing to test whether antigen drove CD8+ T cell activation and differentiation in Susac syndrome. General findings and caveats noted by the study authors: The number of individuals in the TCR sequencing and HLA analysis was acknowledged as relatively small.

The CDR3 spans 15 residues, from the cysteine through the phenylalanine. Here the CDR3 DNA is all that survives: 45 bases in frame from base 1. Here V drops 3 bases and J drops 10 bases, and the junction holds 8 bases not matched to any gene. Per the germline V gene, KGHDR is the CDR1 and SFDVKD is the CDR2. Peripheral blood CD8+ and CD4+ T cells from healthy donors, Susac syndrome patients and multiple sclerosis patients were profiled by high-throughput TCR beta sequencing. Healthy donors were included as age- and sex-matched controls. Bulk CD8+ and CD4+ T cells were purified magnetically by negative isolation, whereas CD8+ TEMRA cells were enriched by FACS. Blood was collected in EDTA tubes and processed within 24 hours, with PBMCs isolated through density gradient centrifugation. PBMCs intended for TCR sequencing were cryopreserved in liquid nitrogen and thawed later in a water bath at 37 degrees C. The sorted or isolated CD4+, CD8+ and CD8+ TEMRA cells reached a purity of at least 90%.

RNA was extracted with the RNeasy kit and roughly 0.45 to 1 ug was reverse transcribed using random hexamers. The immunoSEQ multiplex PCR assay, which covers 54 Vbeta and 13 Jbeta segments, was used to amplify TCR beta CDR3 regions. PCR amplification bias was corrected using a synthetic template baseline for primer optimization and computational correction. Per the authors' processing: Reads were assigned to V, D and J genes according to IMGT and analyzed in immunoSEQ Analyzer, with only productive sequences retained. Clonality was computed as one minus Shannon entropy normalized by log2 of the number of productive unique sequences. For each patient and control, public and private clones were evaluated among the 100 most prevalent clones. A clone was defined as Susac-specific if it was absent from the healthy and MS cohorts, from some 980 published viral clones and from other ImmuneACCESS disease sequences. In TCRdb, the public reads were trimmed at Q25 with fastp and aligned with MiXCR, with productive beta chains retained. Each CDR3 protein appears once, grouped with its most common genes and DNA. In this record, the V and J calls reflect TCRdb's handling and not the investigators' own analysis. Here the sample has fewer than 200,000 distinct CDR3 sequences; approximately 93% occur a single time. The leading ten clones occupy 0.1% to 0.12% of the sample.

With regard to this clonotype: The specificity of this receptor is unknown. The record has no base qualities; no much larger clone is one base away.

The chain links TRBV24-1 with TRBJ2-1; 10 central nucleotides agree with TRBD1. Sequencing used CD4+ T cells from PBMCs. The TCR originated in a human donor in good health. The DNA sequence is TGTGCCACCAGTGATGTCCGGGACAGGGGTAGGGAGCAGTTCTTC. It codes for CATSDVRDRGREQFF.